This TCR beta chain is from a study of regulatory and conventional T cells in RAG deficiency. Broader study findings: Shannon entropy was markedly lower and Simpson indices higher in RAG-deficient patients than control T-cell subsets. Other subsets showed about 10-fold reductions, but Treg unique TCR beta sequences fell about 100-fold in these patients. Patient subsets had shorter CDR3s; Omenn Treg-Tconv overlap exceeded 90%.

The CDR3 runs to 15 residues. Germline V gene sequence: CDR1 MNHEY, CDR2 SVGAGI. With V trimmed by 0 bases and J by 5 bases, 6 bases remained unmatched. The method was immunoSEQ multiplex PCR; TCRdb's version includes in-frame clones alone and lacks a portion of them. The sample contains 22,000 or so clones, 93% of which appear only once. The sorted conventional CD4+ T cells were CD25-low and CD127-high, with genomic DNA sequenced. In its sample, this clone was seen once. Its antigen is undetermined. This sample was also put to use in a study of regulatory T cells. This second study says: The PCR used 52 TRBV and 13 TRBJ primers. Patient repertoires had restricted TRB V-J pairs and skewed V and J usage, most in Tregs.

The sequence derives from a human donor in good health. The V and J genes are TRBV6-5 and TRBJ2-7, with TRBD1 matching over 8 bases. The specimen was CD4+ T cells sorted from blood. CDR3 in DNA: TGTGCCAGCAGTTACTCTCCAGGGGGCAACCACGAGCAGTACTTC. Encoded protein: CASSYSPGGNHEQYF.